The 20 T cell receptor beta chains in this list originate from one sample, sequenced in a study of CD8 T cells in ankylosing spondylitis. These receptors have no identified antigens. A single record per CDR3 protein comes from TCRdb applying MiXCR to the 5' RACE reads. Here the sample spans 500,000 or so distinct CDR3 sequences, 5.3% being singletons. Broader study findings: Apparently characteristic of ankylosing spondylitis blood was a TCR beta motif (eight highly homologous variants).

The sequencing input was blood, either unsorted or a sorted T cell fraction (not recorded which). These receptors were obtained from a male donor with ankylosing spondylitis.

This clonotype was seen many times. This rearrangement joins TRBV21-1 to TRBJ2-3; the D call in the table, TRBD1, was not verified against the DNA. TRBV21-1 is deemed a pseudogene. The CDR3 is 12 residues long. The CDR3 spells CARKRQADTQYF. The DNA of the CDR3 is TGTGCCAGGAAGAGACAGGCAGATACGCAGTATTTT.

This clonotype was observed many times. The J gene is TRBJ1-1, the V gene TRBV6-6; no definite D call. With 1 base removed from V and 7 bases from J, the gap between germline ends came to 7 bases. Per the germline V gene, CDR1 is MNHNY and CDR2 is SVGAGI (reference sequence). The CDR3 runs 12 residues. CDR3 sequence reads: CASSYLSDEAFF. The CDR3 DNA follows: TGTGCCAGCAGTTACTTGTCGGATGAAGCTTTCTTT.

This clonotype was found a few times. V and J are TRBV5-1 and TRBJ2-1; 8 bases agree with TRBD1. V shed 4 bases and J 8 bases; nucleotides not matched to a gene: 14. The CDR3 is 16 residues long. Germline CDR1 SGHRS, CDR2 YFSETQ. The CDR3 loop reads CASSARQGWALDEQFF. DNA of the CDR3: TGCGCCAGCAGCGCCCGACAGGGGTGGGCGTTAGATGAGCAGTTCTTC.

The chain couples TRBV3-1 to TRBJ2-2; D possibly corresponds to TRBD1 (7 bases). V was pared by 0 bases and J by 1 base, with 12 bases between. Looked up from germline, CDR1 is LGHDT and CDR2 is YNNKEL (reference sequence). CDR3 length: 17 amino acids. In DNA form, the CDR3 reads TGTGCCAGCAGCCAAGAGGAGGGGGCAATGAACACCGGGGAGCTGTTTTTT. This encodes CASSQEEGAMNTGELFF.

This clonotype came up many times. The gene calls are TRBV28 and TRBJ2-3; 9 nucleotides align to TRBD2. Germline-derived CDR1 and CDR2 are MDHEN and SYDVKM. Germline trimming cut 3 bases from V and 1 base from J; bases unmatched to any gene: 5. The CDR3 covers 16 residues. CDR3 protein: CASSFPASGGTDTQYF. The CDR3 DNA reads TGTGCCAGCAGTTTTCCGGCTAGCGGGGGCACAGATACGCAGTATTTT. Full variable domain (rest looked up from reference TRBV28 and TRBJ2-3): DVKVTQSSRYLVKRTGEKVFLECVQDMDHENMFWYRQDPGLGLRLIYFSYDVKMKEKGDIPEGYSVSREKKERFSLILESASTNQTSMYLCASSFPASGGTDTQYFGPGTRLTVL.

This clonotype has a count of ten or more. CDR3 sequence: CATSSRSGGSGDNEQFF. The CDR3 DNA reads TGTGCCACCAGTTCCAGGTCCGGCGGGAGTGGGGACAATGAGCAGTTCTTC. The chain has TRBV24-1 and TRBJ2-1; 7 positions match TRBD2. The CDR3 is made up of 17 amino acids. With V trimmed by 6 bases and J by 5 bases, 15 bases remained unmatched. CDR1 KGHDR and CDR2 SFDVKD come from the germline V gene.

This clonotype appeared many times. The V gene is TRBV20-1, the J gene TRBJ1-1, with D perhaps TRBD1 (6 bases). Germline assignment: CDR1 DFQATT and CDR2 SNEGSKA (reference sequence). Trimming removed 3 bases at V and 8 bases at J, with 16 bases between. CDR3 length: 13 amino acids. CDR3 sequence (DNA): TGCAGTGCTAGGGGGGGGGCGGCGGCCGAAGCTTTCTTT. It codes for CSARGGAAAEAFF.

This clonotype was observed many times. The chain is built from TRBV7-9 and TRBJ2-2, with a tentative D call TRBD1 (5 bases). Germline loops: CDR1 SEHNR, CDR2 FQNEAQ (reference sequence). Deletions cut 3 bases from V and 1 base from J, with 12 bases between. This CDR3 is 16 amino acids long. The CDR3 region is CASSLGRILNTGELFF. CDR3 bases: TGTGCCAGCAGCTTGGGGCGCATACTGAACACCGGGGAGCTGTTTTTT.

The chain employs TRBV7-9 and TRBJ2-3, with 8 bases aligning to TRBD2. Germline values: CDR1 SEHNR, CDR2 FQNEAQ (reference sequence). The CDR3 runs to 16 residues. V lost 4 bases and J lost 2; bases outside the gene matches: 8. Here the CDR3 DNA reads TGTGCCAGCAGCTCACTAGGCGGGGGGTTCACAGATACGCAGTATTTT. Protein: CASSSLGGGFTDTQYF.

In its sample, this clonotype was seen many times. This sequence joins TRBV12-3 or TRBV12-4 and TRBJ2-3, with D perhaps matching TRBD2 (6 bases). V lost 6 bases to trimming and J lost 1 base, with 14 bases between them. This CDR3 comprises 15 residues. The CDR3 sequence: CASRPGLGRTDTQYF. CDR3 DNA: TGTGCCAGCAGACCGGGACTGGGGCGCACAGATACGCAGTATTTT.

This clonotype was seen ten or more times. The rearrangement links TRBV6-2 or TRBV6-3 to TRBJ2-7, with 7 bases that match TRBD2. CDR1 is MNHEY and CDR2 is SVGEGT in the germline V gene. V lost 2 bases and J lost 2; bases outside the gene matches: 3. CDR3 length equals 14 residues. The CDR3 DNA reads TGTGCCAGCAGTTACCCCGGACTAGCCTACGAGCAGTACTTC. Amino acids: CASSYPGLAYEQYF.

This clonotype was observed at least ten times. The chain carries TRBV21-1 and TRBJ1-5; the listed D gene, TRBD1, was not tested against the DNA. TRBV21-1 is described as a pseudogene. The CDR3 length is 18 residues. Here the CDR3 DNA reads TGTGCCAGCAGCTGTCAAAGGGACCGAAATTATAGCAATCAGCCCCAGCATTTT. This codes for CASSCQRDRNYSNQPQHF.

CDR3: CASSLSHPEWASGGNEQYF. The DNA for the CDR3 is TGTGCCAGCAGTTTATCCCACCCCGAATGGGCAAGTGGGGGTAACGAGCAGTACTTC. V usage is TRBV27 and J usage is TRBJ2-7, with D perhaps matching TRBD1 or TRBD2 (5 bases each). Germline lookup yields CDR1 MNHEY and CDR2 SMNVEV (reference sequence). V was clipped by 0 bases and J by 5 bases, with 26 bases between them. The CDR3 loop spans 19 amino acids.

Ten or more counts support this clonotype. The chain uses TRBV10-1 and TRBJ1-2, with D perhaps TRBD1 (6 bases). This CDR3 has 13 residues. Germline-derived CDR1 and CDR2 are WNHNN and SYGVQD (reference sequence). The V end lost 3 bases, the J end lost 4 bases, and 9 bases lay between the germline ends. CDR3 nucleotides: TGCGCCAGCAGTGAAACAGGGCCCTATGGCTACACCTTC. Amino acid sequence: CASSETGPYGYTF.

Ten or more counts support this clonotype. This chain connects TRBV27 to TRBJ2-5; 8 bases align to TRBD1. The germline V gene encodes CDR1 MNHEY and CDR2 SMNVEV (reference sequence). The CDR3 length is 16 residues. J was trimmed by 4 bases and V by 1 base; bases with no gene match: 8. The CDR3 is CASSLYINRGRETQYF. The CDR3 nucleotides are TGTGCCAGCAGTTTATACATAAACAGGGGGAGAGAGACCCAGTACTTC.

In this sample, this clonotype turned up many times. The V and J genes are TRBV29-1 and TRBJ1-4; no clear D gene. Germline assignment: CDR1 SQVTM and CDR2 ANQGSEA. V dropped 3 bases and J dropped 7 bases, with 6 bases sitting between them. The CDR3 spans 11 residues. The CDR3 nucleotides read TGCAGCGTTGAGTATCGTGAAAAACTGTTTTTT. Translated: CSVEYREKLFF.

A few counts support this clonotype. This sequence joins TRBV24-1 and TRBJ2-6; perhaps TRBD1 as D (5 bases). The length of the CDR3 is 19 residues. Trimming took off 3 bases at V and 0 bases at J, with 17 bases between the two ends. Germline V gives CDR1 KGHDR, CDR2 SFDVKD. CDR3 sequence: CATSDPLFTGASGANVLTF. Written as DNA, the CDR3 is TGTGCCACCAGTGATCCTTTATTTACAGGAGCCTCTGGGGCCAACGTCCTGACTTTC.

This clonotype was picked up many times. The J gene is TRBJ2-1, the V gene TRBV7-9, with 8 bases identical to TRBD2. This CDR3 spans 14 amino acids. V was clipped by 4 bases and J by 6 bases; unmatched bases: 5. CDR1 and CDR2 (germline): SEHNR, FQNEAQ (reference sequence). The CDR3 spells CASSSPGRANEQFF. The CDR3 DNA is TGTGCCAGCAGCTCCCCCGGGAGGGCCAATGAGCAGTTCTTC.

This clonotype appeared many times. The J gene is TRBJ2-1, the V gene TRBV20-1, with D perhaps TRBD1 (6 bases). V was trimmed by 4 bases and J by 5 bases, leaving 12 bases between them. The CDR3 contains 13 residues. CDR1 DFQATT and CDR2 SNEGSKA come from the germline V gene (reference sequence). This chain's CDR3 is CSAKGGADNEQFF. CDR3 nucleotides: TGCAGTGCTAAAGGGGGAGCGGACAATGAGCAGTTCTTC.

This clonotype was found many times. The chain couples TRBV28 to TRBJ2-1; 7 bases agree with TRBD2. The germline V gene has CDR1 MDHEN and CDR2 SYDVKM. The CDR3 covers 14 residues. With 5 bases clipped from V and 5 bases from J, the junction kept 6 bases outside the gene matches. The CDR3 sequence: CASSPGGWDNEQFF. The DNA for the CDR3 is TGTGCCAGCAGTCCCGGGGGGTGGGACAATGAGCAGTTCTTC.